Below, 6 T cell receptor beta chains from the same sample are listed, as sequenced in a study of read filtering for tumor transcriptome and immune sequencing. From about 400 ng of RNA, a library with molecular barcoded alpha/delta and beta/gamma adaptors was made. TCRdb itself ran the reads through MiXCR, one entry per CDR3 protein. The sample includes 35,000 to 55,000 distinct CDR3 sequences, approximately 12% of them seen just once. The sample comprised a population of CD138-negative cells sorted from bone marrow. These receptor sequences come from a donor at least 40 years old with multiple myeloma.

Comment on this clonotype: This could be a read error, since a much larger clone is one nucleotide away. The V and J genes are TRBV7-2 and TRBJ2-1; D could derive from TRBD1 or TRBD2 (5 bases each). The CDR3 is 15 residues long. CDR1 and CDR2 (germline): SGHTA, FQGNSA. This CDR3 is CASSLAIGERNVQFF. The CDR3 coding sequence is TGTGCCAGCAGCTTAGCGATAGGGGAGAGGAATGTGCAGTTCTTC.

With regard to this clonotype: This clone may be a read error of a much larger clone one base away. J is TRBJ2-3 and V is TRBV27; 7 bases match TRBD2. The germline V gene encodes CDR1 MNHEY and CDR2 SMNVEV (reference sequence). The V segment lost 4 bases and the J segment 5 bases; nucleotides outside the gene matches: 6. The CDR3 runs 14 residues. CDR3 in amino acids: CASSSGLVGDTQYF. Here the CDR3 DNA reads TGTGCCAGCAGTTCAGGACTAGTTGGAGATACGCAGTATTTT.

By proportion, this clonotype is medium-sized. The V gene is TRBV2, the J gene TRBJ2-3; a weak D match, TRBD2 (6 bases). The germline CDR1 and CDR2 sequences are SNHLY and FYNNEI. The CDR3 runs to 14 residues. V lost 5 bases and J lost 1, with 10 bases in between. CDR3 DNA: TGTGCCAGCAGTCGGACTACCGGCACAGATACGCAGTATTTT. This encodes CASSRTTGTDTQYF. Using reference TRBV2 and TRBJ2-3 for the parts outside the CDR3, the full variable domain is EPEVTQTPSHQVTQMGQEVILRCVPISNHLYFYWYRQILGQKVEFLVSFYNNEISEKSEIFDDQFSVERPDGSNFTLKIRSTKLEDSAMYFCASSRTTGTDTQYFGPGTRLTVL.

A remark on this clonotype: Just one base apart from a much larger clone, this may be a read error. The genes are TRBV12-3 or TRBV12-4 and TRBJ2-3, with 7 positions matching TRBD1. V lost 3 bases and J lost 0; bases outside the gene matches: 3. The CDR3 contains 15 residues. The CDR3 coding sequence is TGTGCCAGCAGTTTCGACAGGGCGAGCACAGATACGCAGTATTTT. This gives the protein CASSFDRASTDTQYF.

This clonotype was found many times. This sequence joins TRBV5-6 and TRBJ2-3; D perhaps matches TRBD2 (6 bases). The CDR3 is made up of 15 amino acids. With 0 bases removed from V and 2 bases from J, the gap between germline ends came to 10 bases. The germline gives CDR1 SGHDT, CDR2 YYEEEE. CDR3 amino acids: CASSLEGLLTDTQYF. DNA for the CDR3: TGTGCCAGCAGCTTGGAGGGACTTCTCACAGATACGCAGTATTTT.

This clonotype has at least ten counts. This chain connects TRBV12-3 or TRBV12-4 to TRBJ2-1, with D perhaps matching TRBD2 (5 bases). CDR3 length equals 12 residues. V was shortened by 7 bases and J by 9 bases, with 13 bases between the two germline ends. In nucleotides, the CDR3 is TGTGCCAGCACCCTAAAGAGCGGTGAGCAGTTCTTC. This gives the protein CASTLKSGEQFF.